The next 4 T cell receptor beta chains were all read from a single sample in a study of control samples from healthy donors and cancer patients. Produced via immunoSEQ multiplex PCR; TCRdb's table is partial and in-frame only. The sample has 70,000 to 80,000 clones, approximately 84% seen once. The sample was blood. Receptor source: a man aged 50 to 60 in good health.

This clone was seen a few times. The V and J genes are TRBV19 and TRBJ1-1; no reliable D call. Trimming cost V 3 bases and J 7 bases, with 12 bases left between them. This CDR3 is built from 13 residues. Germline V gene lookup returns CDR1 LNHDA and CDR2 SQIVND (reference sequence). The DNA of the CDR3 is TGTGCCAGTAGTATTGTCCCAGTGGGTGAAGCTTTCTTT. As protein: CASSIVPVGEAFF.

DNA of the CDR3: TGTGCCAGCAGCTTAATGGGACAGGGGGCACGGGAGCAGTTCTTC. This sequence encodes CASSLMGQGAREQFF. The chain is built from TRBV7-9 and TRBJ2-1; 12 nucleotides match TRBD1. Per germline, CDR1 SEHNR and CDR2 FQNEAQ (reference sequence). The CDR3 covers 15 residues. J was trimmed by 10 bases and V by 2 bases; bases with no gene match: 6.

This chain connects TRBV19 to TRBJ2-5; D is uncertain. V lost 6 bases and J lost 4, with 18 bases in between. Germline values: CDR1 LNHDA, CDR2 SQIVND (reference sequence). The CDR3 is 15 amino acids. As DNA, the CDR3 is TGTGCCAGTAGAGTGAGTAGTATGGTGGGAGAGACCCAGTACTTC. Protein product: CASRVSSMVGETQYF.

This rearrangement joins TRBV30 to TRBJ2-5; no reliable D call. V gave up 0 bases and J gave up 4 bases, with 6 bases separating them. The CDR3 length is 12 residues. Germline CDR1 reads GTSNPN; CDR2 reads SVGIG (reference sequence). The CDR3, as DNA: TGTGCCTGGAGTGTGATAGCAGAGACCCAGTACTTC. Its translation is CAWSVIAETQYF.